This note documents a single T cell receptor beta chain sequence. The antigen is undetermined. The source of the sample is a study of cytomegalovirus exposure and HLA in healthy donors. At the level of the study: Inside one of the first data releases sat around 85 million unique TCRs taken from HLA-typed donors. Study-wide results and caveats: A few of the chains that were CMV-associated were confirmed in vitro to be specific for CMV antigens. An ancestry cluster, one associated with Asian ancestry, reportedly showed fewer N-insertions than the 666-donor mean in a later analysis.

With V trimmed by 7 bases and J by 2 bases, 5 bases remained unmatched. In germline, CDR1 is SNHLY, CDR2 FYNNEI. The CDR3 extends over 14 amino acids. PCR involved 60 Vbeta and 13 Jbeta primers. Clones were read by immunoSEQ multiplex PCR, and TCRdb kept only the in-frame ones, dropping some. The sample yields about 140,000 clones, roughly 9.8% seen once. The sequence derives from a man aged 50 to 59 in good health and CMV-seronegative. The sequencing input was PBMCs. The rearrangement uses TRBV2 and TRBJ2-3; the match to TRBD1 covers 8 bases. Written as DNA, the CDR3 is TGTGCCAGCAACGACAGGGGACTCACAGATACGCAGTATTTT. Protein product: CASNDRGLTDTQYF.